The source of this T cell receptor (beta chain) is a study of shared T cell receptors in the human thymus. The data were produced by immunoSEQ multiplex PCR, yet TCRdb's version contains in-frame clones alone and is incomplete. The sample has 630,000 or so clones, around 87% seen once. The V gene's germline CDR1 is SGHDT and CDR2 YYEEEE. This CDR3 has 18 residues. V trimming: 0 bases; J trimming: 0 bases; junction bases outside the gene matches: 7. This same sample was also taken into another study, of human thymus T cells. That report adds: Usage of V and J genes appeared biased in thymic and blood repertoires.

The chain carries TRBV5-6 and TRBJ2-3, with 10 bases lining up with TRBD2. Sequencing was performed on thymocytes. This clonotype originated in a boy younger than two with a congenital heart defect. The CDR3 protein is CASSLGGGLASSTDTQYF. CDR3 nucleotide sequence: TGTGCCAGCAGCTTGGGGGGGGGACTAGCGTCTAGCACAGATACGCAGTATTTT.